This T cell receptor (beta chain) was sequenced during a study of breast tumors, draining lymph nodes, adjacent tissues. The study, taken as a whole, reports: Data fit most tumor T cells coming from lymph node, expanding in tumor. Tumor and nontumor repertoires were significantly more similar in luminal-like than in basal-like breast cancer. Tumor repertoires ranked between lymph nodes and nontumor tissue in diversity, with V and J gene preferences. The lymph node origin of tumor T cells was framed as consistent with a hypothesis, not demonstrated.

TCRdb processed the multiplex PCR reads anew with MiXCR; each CDR3 protein has one entry. The sample includes 120,000 or so distinct CDR3 sequences, approximately 20% of them seen just once. Samples came from axillary lymph nodes draining the breast cancer. This clonotype has a count of ten or more. Its antigen is still unknown. The germline CDR1 and CDR2 sequences are SGDLS and YYNGEE. The CDR3 contains 15 residues. The junction had 6 bases not matched to a gene; V was cut back by 4 bases and J by 2 bases. Sequences were obtained from axillary lymph node tissue. The clonotype originates from a female donor with breast cancer. Some clones in this sample may be carry-over from other donors' samples. The chain has TRBV9 and TRBJ1-3, with 7 bases aligning to TRBD1. CDR3 region: CASSTAQGAGNTIYF. In nucleotides, the CDR3 is TGTGCCAGCAGCACCGCTCAGGGGGCTGGAAACACCATATATTTT. Using reference TRBV9 and TRBJ1-3 for the parts outside the CDR3, the full variable domain is DSGVTQTPKHLITATGQRVTLRCSPRSGDLSVYWYQQSLDQGLQFLIQYYNGEERAKGNILERFSAQQFPDLHSELNLSSLELGDSALYFCASSTAQGAGNTIYFGEGSWLTVV.